This entry concerns a single TCR beta chain. No antigen is known for it. This sample was taken from a study of blood T cells in healthy people across ages. Study-wide points: PBMCs that were unsorted prevented a conclusive naive versus antigen-experienced comparison. It was the long-lived donors that had more naive CD4+ cells and higher diversity than aged donors.

PCR was performed a second time for about 7 to 12 cycles using a sample-barcoded 5' primer and a J-beta primer mix. Each cDNA was tagged by a template-switch adaptor containing 12 random nucleotides. One entry per CDR3 protein, called by TCRdb with MiXCR from the 5' RACE reads. The table has more than 800,000 distinct CDR3 sequences, under 30% seen once. The CDR3 consists of 18 residues. Germline values: CDR1 MNHEY, CDR2 SMNVEV (reference sequence). The ends lost 1 base at V and 6 bases at J; junction bases unmatched: 11. Samples each yielded at least 6 micrograms of total RNA. This receptor was taken from a woman of 80 years or more in good health. The chain carries TRBV27 and TRBJ2-3; TRBD1 matches 12 bases. The sequenced sample consisted of blood. The CDR3 protein is CASSLYPGQGAIRDTQYF. CDR3 sequence (DNA): TGTGCCAGCAGTTTATACCCGGGACAGGGGGCGATAAGGGATACGCAGTATTTT.